The clone carrying this T cell receptor (beta chain) has a handful of counts. The antigen is unknown. Looked up from germline, CDR1 is DFQATT and CDR2 is SNEGSKA (reference sequence). CDR3 length: 12 amino acids. V lost 6 bases and J lost 2, with 10 bases in between. This sample is part of a study of human T cells and chemical hapten exposure. Study-level findings and limits: The study found expanded TCRs formed significantly more large CDR3 similarity clusters than controls.

TCRdb recomputed calls from the RACE reads with MiXCR, one row per CDR3 protein. The data hold approximately 350,000 distinct CDR3 sequences, with nearly 6.5% observed a single time. Indicated time point: patch test 2, 6 weeks after DPC sensitization. The treatment is: therapeutic diphenylcyclopropenone sensitization with weekly scalp DPC. This receptor was identified in a woman under 30 with alopecia areata. Some clones in this sample may be carry-over from other donors' samples. Sequenced here: whole blood, sampled in connection with sensitization to the hapten diphenylcyclopropenone (DPC). The V and J genes are TRBV20-1 and TRBJ1-1, with no clear D. CDR3 bases: TGCAGTGCCAGACGGGGAAACACTGAAGCTTTCTTT. Translation gives CSARRGNTEAFF.